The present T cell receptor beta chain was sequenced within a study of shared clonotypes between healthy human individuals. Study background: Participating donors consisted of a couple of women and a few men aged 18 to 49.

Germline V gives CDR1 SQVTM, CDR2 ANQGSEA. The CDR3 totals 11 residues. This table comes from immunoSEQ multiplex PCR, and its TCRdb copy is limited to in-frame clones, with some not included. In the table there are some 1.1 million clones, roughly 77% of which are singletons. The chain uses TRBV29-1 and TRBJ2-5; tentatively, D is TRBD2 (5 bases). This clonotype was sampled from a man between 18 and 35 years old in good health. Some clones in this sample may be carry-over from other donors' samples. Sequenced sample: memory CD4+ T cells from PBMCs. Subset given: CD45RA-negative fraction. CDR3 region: CLATVQETQYF. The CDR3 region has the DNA TGCCTAGCTACAGTACAAGAGACCCAGTACTTC.